Detailed here is one TCR beta chain. Its antigen has not been determined. Base qualities are not recorded, but no much larger clone differs from it by a single base. The entry originates in a study of cytomegalovirus exposure and HLA in healthy donors (dated by TCRdb to between 2016 and 2019). In the study overall: In an earlier analysis of roughly 590 of the donors, 276 Gb of sequence data and some 120 million unique TCR beta sequences from about 190 million T cells were reported. An early release covering over 500 HLA-typed donors comprised about 300 gigabases of sequencing data and around 85 million unique TCR sequences. Among the approximately 420 genotyped donors, around 81% belonged to the genetic ancestry cluster associated with self-reported Caucasian donors. The study aimed to test whether cataloging public T cell receptors could reveal signatures of past pathogen exposure. Using immunosequencing, the study profiled T cell repertoires from fewer than 850 subjects and related those repertoires to cytomegalovirus serostatus. A separate validation cohort of roughly 130 different subjects was used in addition to the roughly 640-subject first cohort. To predict cytomegalovirus infection status, the study combined high-throughput TCR immunosequencing, statistical association of individual TCRs with disease status, and machine learning. A later analysis re-analyzed previously published TCR beta repertoires from approximately 700 donors and added high-resolution HLA genotyping to study TCR occurrence patterns. Rather than drawing on any new phenotypic data, the later analysis identified candidate immune exposures from TCR beta sequences and the way those sequences occurred across donors. To decide whether each TCR beta V gene segment behaved as functional or pseudogenic, an earlier analysis of some 600 of the donors relied on high-throughput TCR beta sequencing. Donor age, sex, ethnicity and CMV serostatus were compiled alongside the repertoire data. In a later genetic analysis, genome-wide SNP genotypes for about 55% of the roughly 700 donors were used, and that subset was treated as a discovery cohort. All discovery cohort repertoires had been generated using a single sequencing platform. Class I and class II HLA loci were covered by the typing at four-digit resolution. Typing coverage varied by locus: roughly 629-640 donors for A, B, C, DRB1 and DQB1; roughly 520 for DQA1; over 600 for DPA1; 450 to 480 for DPB1. Because of strong linkage in the cohort, roughly five DR-DQ haplotypes were treated as single units for association and clustering. Among about 390 genotyped donors of the cohort, an average of 235,054 unique TCR beta nucleotide sequences were sequenced per donor, around a sixth of them non-productive. Broad study findings and their caveats: A later analysis found that TCR association rates varied across HLA loci, with DRB1 alleles showing the most associated TCRs and HLA-C alleles the fewest. V-gene and J-gene trimming of TCR beta chains was associated with a missense DCLRE1C variant in a later genetic analysis, and the association was replicated in an independent cohort. In both the original and validation cohorts, the classifier was reported to diagnose cytomegalovirus status with high specificity and sensitivity. Roughly uniform sequencing depth across donors was assumed in presence/absence analyses, although this assumption may not hold. A cluster of highly shared sequence variants was judged likely to be a technical artifact of the sequencing pipeline. Because counts were too low, seventeen rarely observed V segments, including chromosome 9 orphons, were excluded from the earlier analysis of around 640 of the donors. Compared with the roughly 670-donor mean, donors in an Asian-associated ancestry cluster had fewer N-insertions in productive TCRs, according to a later genetic analysis. Assigning TCR associations to individual alleles was difficult when HLA alleles, especially DR and DQ, strongly co-occurred. Broadly in line with IMGT annotations, most TCR beta V segments showed up in productive rearrangements about 90% or about 30% of the time in an earlier analysis of several hundred of the donors. A later analysis reported that several top co-occurrence clusters appeared linked to parvovirus B19, influenza, CMV and Epstein-Barr virus. Correlated functional status among segregating V segments might be attributable to linkage disequilibrium, but an unknown experimental factor could not be ruled out. In vitro tests confirmed that three of the cytomegalovirus-associated TCR beta chains recognize cytomegalovirus antigens. The only immune exposure information available for the cohort was CMV serostatus. In the study, around 160 TCR beta chains were listed as associated with cytomegalovirus. HLA typing was unavailable for some donors at each locus, so association tests used only the typed subset. Most CMV-associated TCR beta chains appeared to be HLA-restricted in a later analysis, and the HLA associations seemed to be driven largely by CMV exposure. Only TCR beta chains were sequenced in this cohort, and the absence of alpha or paired-chain data limited detectable features. At a false discovery rate of 0.05, a later analysis linked around 17,000 TCR beta sequences to specific HLA alleles. In a later analysis, HLA-associated TCR beta chains were found to be more clonally expanded and to have lower generation probabilities than equally common non-associated chains. The authors suggested that the approach could potentially be generalized to other disease states and immunological phenotypes. The 87-base-pair reads could not distinguish some IMGT-functional V segments, including TRBV6-2 and TRBV6-3, so those segments were excluded. Most TCR sequences were observed very rarely across donors, whereas some public TCRs were present in many individuals. A further reported finding was that TCR beta sequences accurately predicted the HLA-A and HLA-B alleles for most subjects in the first cohort.

The germline V gene yields MNHNS for CDR1 and SASEGT for CDR2. Deletion took 6 bases off V and 4 bases off J, with a span of 9 bases between the germline ends. The CDR3 spans 12 residues, from the cysteine through the phenylalanine. The read is trimmed to its CDR3 DNA, 36 bases read in frame from base 1. Libraries were prepared through the immunoSEQ multiplex PCR assay. For the multiplex PCR, a mixture combining 60 forward primers for TCR Vbeta segments and 13 reverse primers for TCR Jbeta segments was used. The CDR3 region of rearranged TCR beta genes was amplified from genomic DNA with a multiplex PCR assay. Amplified TCR beta libraries were sequenced as 87-base-pair reads on the Illumina HiSeq System. In the source study's methods: A later analysis tallied tens of millions of unique TCR beta chains across the 666 repertoires, and around 10 million of those chains were shared by two or more donors. A nearest-neighbor algorithm error-corrected the raw reads and collapsed the reads into unique sequences, merging closely related sequences to remove PCR and sequencing errors. To assign V, D and J gene segments, CDR3 sequences were aligned to IMGT reference sequences. For a sequence to be retained, a match of at least six nucleotides to both a V gene segment and a J gene segment was required. Rearrangements were classified as productive when the CDR3 lacked stop codons and remained in frame with V and J, and all other rearrangements were classified as non-productive. CDR3 was defined according to IMGT convention as the region running from the second conserved V-encoded cysteine to the conserved J-encoded phenylalanine. The earlier analysis of about 530 of the donors excluded any sequence lacking an unambiguous match to a single V gene segment. In an earlier analysis of a few hundred of the donors, V segments were called functional above 56.7% productive rearrangements and were called segregating when the between-donor standard deviation exceeded 5%. A statistical classification framework was built for diagnosing cytomegalovirus status from the catalog of TCR beta chain sequences. A later analysis assigned V and J genes by comparing TCR nucleotide sequences with IMGT/GENE-DB human TR gene sequences. In a later analysis, CDR3 sequences and most-parsimonious VDJ recombination scenarios were assigned using the TCRdist pipeline. A later analysis defined each TCR beta chain by its CDR3 amino acid sequence plus V-gene family, and excluded reads lacking a unique V-gene family. To address suspected cross-contamination and a sequencing artifact, a later analysis removed over 500 highly shared, low-generation-probability nucleotide sequences. For each public chain, a later analysis derived a clonal expansion index from normalized ranks of inferred template counts within each repertoire. Generation probabilities in a later analysis came from a VDJ recombination model fitted to out-of-frame rearrangements, and those results were checked against IGoR. In a later analysis, TCR-TCR, TCR-HLA and TCR-CMV co-occurrence was scored with hypergeometric tests, and a repertoire-size bias correction was applied to TCR pairs. A later analysis estimated false discovery rates by permuting HLA or CMV assignments 20 times. A later analysis grouped co-occurring TCRs with DBSCAN, adding TCRdist sequence similarity when clustering within HLA-allele-positive subsets. Repertoires with fewer than 30,000 or more than 120,000 public chains were left out of co-occurrence clustering, as were four to six repertoires with anomalous nucleotide sharing. Here the immuneACCESS table is served through TCRdb, limited to in-frame sequences with V and J called. Missing clones are a known gap in these copies; in checked studies unresolved V genes cover under half, and the rest lacks a known reason. That table gives V, J and clone size, and the DNA gave D and trimming. The sample profile shows 100,000 or so clones; 79% of them were found once. The ten largest clonotypes hold roughly 4% of the sample.

The cohort comprised 550 to 700 healthy bone marrow donors. All cohort members were sampled while nominally healthy, although unrecorded immune exposures were likely present. The donor tested CMV seropositive, placing the donor among the 289 seropositive members of the cohort. A peripheral blood sample was provided by each donor, and peripheral blood mononuclear cells were used for TCR beta sequencing. The Qiagen DNeasy Blood Extraction Kit was used to extract genomic DNA from the blood cell samples. The specimen was PBMCs. This chain is built from TRBV6-1 and TRBJ1-2; the D gene is possibly TRBD1, with 6 bases matching. The sequence derives from a female donor in good health and CMV-seropositive. The CDR3 reads as follows: CASSRGFYGYTF. The sequenced DNA: TGTGCCAGCAGCAGGGGTTTCTATGGCTACACCTTC.